Below, 24 T cell receptor beta chains from the same sample are listed, as sequenced in a study of blood T cell repertoires in COVID-19. Data came from immunoSEQ multiplex PCR; TCRdb stores just in-frame clones and leaves some out. The sample contains about 81,000 clones, 82% of which appear only once. Sequenced input: peripheral blood. The receptor set was obtained from a human donor in a cohort sampled during active COVID-19.

This clone has just one count. The chain uses TRBV25-1 and TRBJ2-3; 11 bases line up with TRBD1. Germline loops: CDR1 MGHDK, CDR2 SYGVNS. The CDR3 spans 17 residues. V trimming: 0 bases; J trimming: 4 bases; junction bases outside the gene matches: 6. The CDR3 protein is CASSEYRTGGNADTQYF. CDR3 nucleotides: TGTGCCAGCAGTGAATATCGGACAGGGGGCAACGCAGATACGCAGTATTTT.

The chain employs TRBV30 and TRBJ1-5; 8 positions match TRBD1. The CDR3 sequence is 17 residues long. The V and J ends lost 5 bases and 2 bases, in that order; junction bases with no gene match: 14. Germline V CDR1 and CDR2: GTSNPN, SVGIG (reference sequence). The CDR3 sequence is CAWDRPGQAFGNQPQHF. CDR3 sequence (DNA): TGTGCCTGGGACAGGCCGGGACAGGCTTTTGGCAATCAGCCCCAGCATTTT.

The chain couples TRBV30 to TRBJ1-4; maybe TRBD1 (6 bases). V shed 4 bases and J shed 4 bases, with 7 bases lying between them. CDR1 and CDR2 from the germline V gene are GTSNPN and SVGIG (reference sequence). This CDR3 has 12 amino acids. DNA for the CDR3: TGTGCCTGGAACAGGGATAATGAAAAACTGTTTTTT. Protein product: CAWNRDNEKLFF.

This chain connects TRBV5-1 to TRBJ2-3, with TRBD2 identical over 13 bases. With V trimmed by 4 bases and J by 0 bases, 5 bases remained unmatched. Germline CDR1 reads SGHRS; CDR2 reads YFSETQ. The CDR3 spans 17 residues. CDR3: CASSAELAGGSTDTQYF. Here the CDR3 DNA reads TGCGCCAGCAGCGCAGAACTAGCGGGGGGGAGCACAGATACGCAGTATTTT. Full variable domain (remainder filled in from reference TRBV5-1 and TRBJ2-3): KAGVTQTPRYLIKTRGQQVTLSCSPISGHRSVSWYQQTPGQGLQFLFEYFSETQRNKGNFPGRFSGRQFSNSRSEMNVSTLELGDSALYLCASSAELAGGSTDTQYFGPGTRLTVL.

The chain carries TRBV7-9 and TRBJ2-7; D gene unclear. With 0 bases removed from V and 3 bases from J, the gap between germline ends came to 9 bases. CDR3 size: 14 residues. Germline CDR1 and CDR2: SEHNR and FQNEAQ (reference sequence). The CDR3 region is CASSLAKKHYEQYF. For the CDR3, the DNA is TGTGCCAGCAGCTTAGCTAAGAAACACTACGAGCAGTACTTC.

This clone was found many times. The V and J genes are TRBV2 and TRBJ2-7; 7 nucleotides line up with TRBD1. This CDR3 spans 14 amino acids. V trimming: 4 bases; J trimming: 5 bases; junction bases outside the gene matches: 8. Germline V gene lookup returns CDR1 SNHLY and CDR2 FYNNEI. The CDR3 bases are TGTGCCAGCAGTGTAAGACAGGGAAGGGACGAGCAGTACTTC. It yields the protein CASSVRQGRDEQYF. The whole variable domain, remainder taken from reference TRBV2 and TRBJ2-7, is EPEVTQTPSHQVTQMGQEVILRCVPISNHLYFYWYRQILGQKVEFLVSFYNNEISEKSEIFDDQFSVERPDGSNFTLKIRSTKLEDSAMYFCASSVRQGRDEQYFGPGTRLTVT.

CDR3 in amino acids: CASLRTGTGNTIYF. In DNA, the CDR3 is TGTGCCAGTCTCCGGACAGGGACGGGAAACACCATATATTTT. The V call is TRBV19, the J call TRBJ1-3, with 8 bases that match TRBD1. The CDR3 consists of 14 residues. Germline V CDR1 and CDR2: LNHDA, SQIVND (reference sequence). V was pared by 8 bases and J by 4 bases, with 7 bases of the junction left unmatched.

This clone came up a few times. This chain joins TRBV9 and TRBJ1-6; unclear D gene. The ends were cut back, 1 base at V and 5 bases at J, with 10 bases in the middle. The germline gives CDR1 SGDLS, CDR2 YYNGEE. The CDR3 contains 15 residues. CDR3 loop: CASSVLSGDNSPLHF. As DNA, the CDR3 is TGTGCCAGCAGCGTACTGTCAGGCGATAATTCACCCCTCCACTTT.

The rearrangement uses TRBV7-9 and TRBJ1-2; TRBD1 agrees at 7 bases. With V trimmed by 4 bases and J by 5 bases, 19 bases remained unmatched. CDR3 length equals 18 residues. CDR1 and CDR2 (germline): SEHNR, FQNEAQ (reference sequence). The CDR3 sequence: CASSSIKTDRAPTYGYTF. CDR3 bases: TGTGCCAGCAGCTCGATAAAAACAGACAGGGCTCCGACTTATGGCTACACCTTC.

The chain carries TRBV18 and TRBJ2-7; D might be TRBD1 (6 bases). This CDR3 is built from 17 residues. Looked up from germline, CDR1 is KGHSH and CDR2 is LQKENI. V lost 0 bases, J lost 5 bases, and 20 bases lay in between. This CDR3 is CASSPPLESTGLNEQYF. Written as DNA, the CDR3 is TGTGCCAGCTCACCACCTTTGGAGTCAACAGGGTTAAACGAGCAGTACTTC.

The rearrangement joins TRBV5-1 to TRBJ2-2; TRBD2 might be the D (6 bases). The germline gives CDR1 SGHRS, CDR2 YFSETQ. Trimming shortened V by 4 bases and J by 2 bases, and 12 bases separated the two germline ends. The CDR3 totals 15 residues. CDR3 in DNA: TGCGCCAGCAGCGGCGGGACTCAAAACACCGGGGAGCTGTTTTTT. It codes for CASSGGTQNTGELFF.

The V and J genes are TRBV6-5 and TRBJ2-7; TRBD2 agrees at 10 bases. The CDR3 loop spans 14 amino acids. The germline CDR1 and CDR2 sequences are MNHEY and SVGAGI. V trimming: 5 bases; J trimming: 1 base; junction bases outside the gene matches: 2. Here the CDR3 DNA reads TGTGCCAGCAGTCCTAGCGGGGGTTCCTACGAGCAGTACTTC. Amino acid sequence: CASSPSGGSYEQYF.

The chain is built from TRBV7-3 and TRBJ1-3, with D uncertain. CDR3 size: 15 residues. V was shortened by 2 bases and J by 6 bases, with 14 bases between the two germline ends. The germline V gene encodes CDR1 SGHTA and CDR2 FQGTGA. The CDR3 nucleotides read TGTGCCAGCAGCTTAGGTGGTTCGTTAGAAAACACCATATATTTT. Residues: CASSLGGSLENTIYF.

The CDR3 DNA is TGTGCCAGCAGCTTGGTCGGGTGGTTTGTCGTGAATAGCAATCAGCCCCAGCATTTT. Its translation: CASSLVGWFVVNSNQPQHF. The chain combines TRBV11-3 with TRBJ1-5; D remains ambiguous. CDR3 length equals 19 residues. Germline CDR1 and CDR2: SGHNT and YENEEA. Trimming took 3 bases from V and 0 from J, leaving 21 bases between them.

The chain combines TRBV10-3 with TRBJ2-6; 7 nucleotides align to TRBD1. V was pared by 2 bases and J by 1 base, with 5 bases of the junction left unmatched. The CDR3 runs 17 residues. Looked up from germline, CDR1 is ENHRY and CDR2 is SYGVKD. The CDR3 here is CAISENRGGSGANVLTF. The CDR3 DNA reads TGTGCCATCAGTGAGAACAGGGGCGGGTCTGGGGCCAACGTCCTGACTTTC.

The chain links TRBV5-4 to TRBJ1-2, with D possibly matching TRBD1 (5 bases). Germline lookup yields CDR1 SGHNT and CDR2 YYREEE (reference sequence). The V end was cut by 2 bases, the J end by 8 bases, with 13 bases between. CDR3 size: 13 residues. The CDR3 spells CASSFWQGGGYTF. CDR3 in DNA: TGTGCCAGCAGCTTTTGGCAGGGAGGGGGCTACACCTTC. The full variable domain, with the rest looked up from reference TRBV5-4 and TRBJ1-2, is ETGVTQSPTHLIKTRGQQVTLRCSSQSGHNTVSWYQQALGQGPQFIFQYYREEENGRGNFPPRFSGLQFPNYSSELNVNALELDDSALYLCASSFWQGGGYTFGSGTRLTVV.

J is TRBJ2-7 and V is TRBV6-2 or TRBV6-3, with D perhaps TRBD2 (7 bases). This CDR3 has 13 residues. Germline CDR1 and CDR2: MNHEY and SVGEGT. V was shortened by 5 bases and J by 5 bases, with 13 bases between the two germline ends. The CDR3 DNA follows: TGTGCCAGCAGTAGGTGGGGGGGCGACGAGCAGTACTTC. It is translated as CASSRWGGDEQYF.

J is TRBJ2-7 and V is TRBV2; 7 bases are a match to TRBD1. CDR3 length: 13 residues. The J segment lost 3 bases and the V segment lost 5 bases, leaving 4 bases of the junction unmatched. The V gene's germline CDR1 is SNHLY and CDR2 FYNNEI. CDR3 bases: TGTGCCAGCAGTCCCCAGGGGGTCTACGAGCAGTACTTC. Encoded protein: CASSPQGVYEQYF.

This rearrangement joins TRBV18 to TRBJ2-7, with D tentatively TRBD2 (5 bases). Per germline, CDR1 KGHSH and CDR2 LQKENI. V lost 8 bases and J 4 bases, leaving 18 bases between the germline ends. The CDR3 contains 14 residues. The CDR3 DNA reads TGTGCCAGCCAACCCAACCGTGGCGGGTACGAGCAGTACTTC. Its translation is CASQPNRGGYEQYF.

This clone appeared a single time. This sequence joins TRBV6-1 and TRBJ2-3; 7 nucleotides align to TRBD1. The ends lost 3 bases at V and 0 bases at J; junction bases unmatched: 6. This CDR3 region has 16 residues. Germline-derived CDR1 and CDR2 are MNHNS and SASEGT. The CDR3: CASSETGTVSTDTQYF. The DNA of the CDR3 is TGTGCCAGCAGTGAGACGGGGACAGTGAGCACAGATACGCAGTATTTT.

This chain links TRBV29-1 with TRBJ1-1; TRBD1 might be the D (5 bases). Trimming removed 8 bases from V and 5 bases from J, with 12 bases in between. Germline V gene data show CDR1 as SQVTM and CDR2 as ANQGSEA. This CDR3 comprises 11 residues. CDR3 amino acids: CSSGGGTEAFF. The CDR3 nucleotides are TGCAGCTCGGGGGGGGGTACTGAAGCTTTCTTT.

The gene calls are TRBV7-8 and TRBJ2-7, with TRBD2 identical over 7 bases. V lost 2 bases, J lost 2 bases, and 12 bases stayed unmatched. Germline loops: CDR1 SGHVS, CDR2 FQNEAQ. The CDR3 totals 17 residues. CDR3 residues: CASSLPWGPGGTYEQYF. The CDR3 DNA follows: TGTGCCAGCAGCTTACCCTGGGGTCCCGGGGGGACCTACGAGCAGTACTTC. The full variable domain, completed using reference TRBV7-8 and TRBJ2-7, is GAGVSQSPRYKVAKRGQDVALRCDPISGHVSLFWYQQALGQGPEFLTYFQNEAQLDKSGLPSDRFFAERPEGSVSTLKIQRTQQEDSAVYLCASSLPWGPGGTYEQYFGPGTRLTVT.

The chain joins TRBV15 to TRBJ2-1; possibly TRBD2 for D (7 bases). The CDR3 spans 13 residues. The V end lost 3 bases, the J end lost 10 bases, and 13 bases lay between the germline ends. Germline V gene data show CDR1 as LNHNV and CDR2 as YYDKDF (reference sequence). CDR3 bases: TGTGCCACCAGCAGTGGGGGGGCCGGAGAGCAGTTCTTC. Translation gives CATSSGGAGEQFF.

This clone has only a few counts. This sequence joins TRBV5-4 and TRBJ1-1; weak D call: TRBD1 (5 bases). The V gene lost 0 bases and the J gene lost 5 bases, with 17 bases spanning the gap. There are 16 residues in the CDR3. The germline gives CDR1 SGHNT, CDR2 YYREEE (reference sequence). The CDR3 region has the DNA TGTGCCAGCAGCTTGGACTCGGCAGGCGGGGGAACTGAAGCTTTCTTT. This sequence encodes CASSLDSAGGGTEAFF.